The 32 T cell receptor beta chains given below trace back to one sample, sequenced in a study of metastatic and nonmetastatic thyroid tumors. TCRdb re-clonotyped the PCR reads via MiXCR. The sample lists some 15,000 clones, about 25% occurring once. Thyroid surgery was preceded by no treatment in any patient. Sequencing was performed on adjacent normal tissue. These receptors came from a female donor with papillary thyroid cancer or a benign thyroid nodule (not recorded which). Some clones in this sample may be carry-over from other donors' samples.

The chain links TRBV10-2 to TRBJ2-6, with 10 bases matching TRBD1. Looked up from germline, CDR1 is WSHSY and CDR2 is SAAADI. Losses at the gene ends were 7 bases for V and 0 bases for J; bases not matched to a gene: 6. The CDR3 length is 17 residues. CDR3: CASNGQGVLSGANVLTF. CDR3 bases: TGCGCCAGCAACGGACAGGGGGTCCTCTCTGGGGCCAACGTCCTGACTTTC.

The gene calls are TRBV24-1 and TRBJ2-5, with D perhaps TRBD1 (6 bases). In germline, CDR1 is KGHDR, CDR2 SFDVKD. The CDR3 runs to 15 residues. V was pared by 6 bases and J by 2 bases, with 15 bases between. Here the CDR3 reads CATSCSGTLQETQYF. CDR3 DNA: TGTGCCACCAGTTGTTCCGGGACACTACAAGAGACCCAGTACTTC.

The gene calls are TRBV5-1 and TRBJ2-6; D perhaps matches TRBD1 (6 bases). Trimming left V 4 bases short and J 0 bases short, with 11 bases between. The germline gives CDR1 SGHRS, CDR2 YFSETQ. The CDR3 runs 16 residues. As DNA, the CDR3 is TGCGCCAGCAGCCACAGGGAGTTCTCTGGGGCCAACGTCCTGACTTTC. It yields the protein CASSHREFSGANVLTF.

The CDR3 sequence is CASSLSMGQGAGEQFF. The DNA of the CDR3 is TGTGCCAGCAGCTTATCTATGGGACAGGGGGCAGGTGAGCAGTTCTTC. The gene calls are TRBV7-2 and TRBJ2-1; 12 positions match TRBD1. Germline trimming cut 2 bases from V and 9 bases from J; bases unmatched to any gene: 8. From germline, CDR1 is SGHTA and CDR2 FQGNSA. This CDR3 region has 16 residues.

This clone occurred a few times. This rearrangement joins TRBV6-6 to TRBJ1-1; D may be TRBD1 (6 bases). The germline CDR1 and CDR2 sequences are MNHNY and SVGAGI (reference sequence). Trimming left V 10 bases short and J 5 bases short, with 17 bases between. The CDR3 has 13 amino acids. Here the CDR3 reads CATTDGGRTEAFF. The DNA for the CDR3 is TGTGCCACCACCGACGGGGGGCGAACTGAAGCTTTCTTT.

This chain links TRBV9 with TRBJ2-2, with a possible D match to TRBD1 (6 bases). Per germline, CDR1 SGDLS and CDR2 YYNGEE. The CDR3 is made up of 15 amino acids. V shed 2 bases and J shed 1 base, with 9 bases lying between them. Here the CDR3 reads CASSVAGVNTGELFF. The CDR3 DNA sequence: TGTGCCAGCAGCGTGGCAGGGGTGAACACCGGGGAGCTGTTTTTT.

CDR3 DNA sequence: TGTGCCAGCACCGACCCTAGCGTTAACTACTACGAGCAGTACTTC. Amino acid sequence: CASTDPSVNYYEQYF. The V call is TRBV6-2 or TRBV6-3, the J call TRBJ2-7; a possible D gene is TRBD2 (6 bases). V lost 7 bases, J lost 3 bases, and 19 bases lay in between. Germline loops: CDR1 MNHEY, CDR2 SVGEGT. This CDR3 contains 15 residues.

With regard to this clone: One end of the junction does not line up with germline, which may come from a read error. The rearrangement joins TRBV19 to TRBJ2-5; no clear D gene. This CDR3 spans 14 amino acids. Germline-derived CDR1 and CDR2 are LNHDA and SQIVND (reference sequence). The chain's CDR3 is CASSLAVTAETKYF. CDR3 nucleotides: TGTGCCAGTAGTCTTGCGGTCACGGCAGAGACCAAGTACTTC. The full variable domain, in which reference TRBV19 and TRBJ2-5 provide the parts outside the CDR3, is DGGITQSPKYLFRKEGQNVTLSCEQNLNHDAMYWYRQDPGQGLRLIYYSQIVNDFQKGDIAEGYSVSREKKESFPLTVTSAQKNPTAFYLCASSLAVTAETKYFGPGTRLLVL.

The V and J genes are TRBV6-1 and TRBJ1-5; D is ambiguous. The CDR3 is made up of 13 amino acids. Trimming removed 11 bases at V and 9 bases at J, with 20 bases between. From germline, CDR1 is MNHNS and CDR2 SASEGT. In nucleotides, the CDR3 is TGTGCCGGCATCCCCGCCCGTCCAGGGCCCCAGCATTTT. It codes for CAGIPARPGPQHF.

By share of the sample, this clone is medium-sized. The chain combines TRBV10-3 with TRBJ1-5; TRBD1 matches at 9 bases. Germline CDR1 is ENHRY and CDR2 is SYGVKD. V dropped 6 bases and J dropped 6; count of bases not matched to a gene: 12. This CDR3 region has 16 residues. CDR3 loop: CAISAGQGGSSQPQHF. CDR3 bases: TGTGCCATCAGCGCGGGACAGGGTGGGTCGAGTCAGCCCCAGCATTTT.

The genes are TRBV20-1 and TRBJ1-5; no reliable D call. V dropped 2 bases and J dropped 2 bases, with 4 bases sitting between them. Germline values: CDR1 DFQATT, CDR2 SNEGSKA (reference sequence). The CDR3 spans 12 residues. The CDR3 loop is CSARQGNQPQHF. In DNA, the CDR3 is TGCAGTGCTAGACAGGGCAATCAGCCCCAGCATTTT.

By share of the sample, this clone is medium-sized. CDR3 loop: CATSDMTSGTNTGELFF. In DNA, the CDR3 is TGTGCCACCAGTGATATGACTAGCGGGACGAACACCGGGGAGCTGTTTTTT. The chain combines TRBV24-1 with TRBJ2-2, with 11 bases identical to TRBD2. Germline CDR1 KGHDR, CDR2 SFDVKD. The CDR3 length is 17 residues. Trimming removed 3 bases from V and 0 bases from J; junction bases left unmatched: 2.

This clone has only a few counts. The genes are TRBV12-3 or TRBV12-4 and TRBJ1-2; perhaps TRBD1 as D (5 bases). The CDR3 has 14 residues. The germline V and J ends were trimmed by 5 bases and 4 bases, with 14 bases remaining between them. CDR3 amino acids: CASSALGGGYGYTF. CDR3 nucleotides: TGTGCCAGCAGTGCACTAGGCGGGGGCTATGGCTACACCTTC.

This clone is a singleton in its sample. The V and J genes are TRBV5-1 and TRBJ1-1, with D unclear. Looked up from germline, CDR1 is SGHRS and CDR2 is YFSETQ. CDR3 length: 17 residues. V dropped 4 bases and J dropped 0 bases, with 19 bases sitting between them. CDR3 amino acids: CASSPEDFGYMNTEAFF. DNA of the CDR3: TGCGCCAGCAGCCCCGAAGACTTTGGCTACATGAACACTGAAGCTTTCTTT.

The chain employs TRBV6-5 and TRBJ1-2; TRBD1 aligns across 9 bases. This CDR3 comprises 15 residues. Unmatched junction bases numbered 3, after V lost 0 bases and J lost 4 bases. Looked up from germline, CDR1 is MNHEY and CDR2 is SVGAGI. The CDR3 loop reads CASSYSRTGVYGYTF. The CDR3 DNA follows: TGTGCCAGCAGTTACTCACGGACAGGGGTCTATGGCTACACCTTC.

This clone is a singleton in its sample. The chain joins TRBV20-1 to TRBJ2-7; TRBD2 matches at 8 bases. CDR1 and CDR2 (germline): DFQATT, SNEGSKA (reference sequence). The CDR3 covers 14 residues. The trim removed 3 bases at V and 1 base at J, leaving 5 bases unmatched. CDR3 loop: CSASPGTRSYEQYV. The CDR3 DNA sequence: TGCAGTGCTAGTCCCGGGACTAGATCCTACGAGCAGTACGTC.

The chain carries TRBV6-5 and TRBJ2-2; D unresolved. In germline, CDR1 is MNHEY, CDR2 SVGAGI. CDR3 length: 15 amino acids. V was cut by 2 bases and J by 3 bases, with 10 bases left in between. The CDR3 bases are TGTGCCAGCAGTTACGCATTCGGATACACCGGGGAGCTGTTTTTT. Protein product: CASSYAFGYTGELFF.

In this sample, this clone turned up a few times. V gene TRBV12-3 or TRBV12-4 combines with J gene TRBJ1-5, with a weak D call TRBD1 (5 bases). This CDR3 contains 14 residues. Trimming removed 5 bases at V and 6 bases at J, with 14 bases between. CDR3 in amino acids: CASSVWGGFQPQHF. CDR3 in DNA: TGTGCCAGCAGTGTGTGGGGGGGTTTTCAGCCCCAGCATTTT.

This clone ranks as medium-sized (0.01 to 0.1%). In the same sample, other DNA sequences code for this CDR3. The J gene is TRBJ1-1, the V gene TRBV7-6; D remains ambiguous. CDR1 SGHVS and CDR2 FNYEAQ come from the germline V gene. The CDR3 runs 15 residues. The germline V and J ends were trimmed by 5 bases and 4 bases, with 17 bases remaining between them. This CDR3 is CASSPRGVLGTEAFF. CDR3 DNA sequence: TGTGCCAGCAGCCCGCGGGGTGTACTCGGCACTGAAGCTTTCTTT. Full variable domain (remainder filled in from reference TRBV7-6 and TRBJ1-1): GAGVSQSPRYKVTKRGQDVALRCDPISGHVSLYWYRQALGQGPEFLTYFNYEAQQDKSGLPNDRFSAERPEGSISTLTIQRTEQRDSAMYRCASSPRGVLGTEAFFGQGTRLTVV.

This clone was recorded a few times. This chain connects TRBV4-2 to TRBJ2-4, with 7 nucleotides matching TRBD1. The CDR3 is made up of 15 amino acids. CDR1 is LGHNA, CDR2 YNFKEQ, per germline. V lost 0 bases and J lost 9; bases outside the gene matches: 8. The chain's CDR3 is CASSQDEGALRIQYF. CDR3 in DNA: TGTGCCAGCAGCCAAGATGAGGGGGCCCTACGCATTCAGTACTTC.

This chain uses TRBV7-2 with TRBJ2-5; 11 bases align to TRBD2. J gave up 2 bases and V 1 base, and 3 bases lay outside the gene matches. CDR3 size: 16 residues. Germline V CDR1 and CDR2: SGHTA, FQGNSA. The CDR3 DNA reads TGTGCCAGCAGCTTAGTAGCGGGGGGGCCGCAAGAGACCCAGTACTTC. Amino acid sequence: CASSLVAGGPQETQYF. The full variable domain, its missing parts supplied by reference TRBV7-2 and TRBJ2-5, is GAGVSQSPSNKVTEKGKDVELRCDPISGHTALYWYRQSLGQGLEFLIYFQGNSAPDKSGLPSDRFSAERTGGSVSTLTIQRTQQEDSAVYLCASSLVAGGPQETQYFGPGTRLLVL.

The sample holds a few counts of this clone. The V and J genes are TRBV19 and TRBJ1-1; D is perhaps TRBD1 (5 bases). The CDR3 length is 17 residues. V was clipped by 7 bases and J by 2 bases, with 23 bases between them. Germline CDR1 is LNHDA and CDR2 is SQIVND (reference sequence). CDR3 sequence: CASTYILGGGVNTEAFF. CDR3 nucleotide sequence: TGTGCCAGTACATACATCCTCGGGGGGGGAGTCAACACTGAAGCTTTCTTT.

This clone was observed once. The junction and the germline gene differ at one end; a read error may be behind it. The gene calls are TRBV20-1 and TRBJ2-7, with TRBD1 matching over 11 bases. CDR1 DFQATT and CDR2 SNEGSKA come from the germline V gene (reference sequence). There are 15 residues in the CDR3. The CDR3, as DNA: TGCAGTTCTAGAGCTGTCGGACAGGGGGCTTACGAGCAGTACTTC. As protein: CSSRAVGQGAYEQYF.

V usage is TRBV6-1 and J usage is TRBJ2-2; D uncertain. Germline lookup yields CDR1 MNHNS and CDR2 SASEGT. This CDR3 is built from 15 residues. V was clipped by 7 bases and J by 2 bases, with 14 bases between them. CDR3 coding DNA: TGTGCCAGCACCACCTTAGGGTTTAACACCGGGGAGCTGTTTTTT. Protein sequence: CASTTLGFNTGELFF.

This clone was seen a handful of times. This sequence joins TRBV5-1 and TRBJ1-2; D might be TRBD1 (5 bases). The CDR3 loop spans 14 amino acids. Germline V gene data show CDR1 as SGHRS and CDR2 as YFSETQ. The V end lost 2 bases, the J end lost 6 bases, and 14 bases lay between the germline ends. The CDR3 protein is CASSLIGQGNGYTF. The CDR3 DNA is TGCGCCAGCAGCTTAATTGGGCAGGGCAATGGCTACACCTTC.

In this sample, this clone turned up a few times. The chain uses TRBV12-3 or TRBV12-4 and TRBJ2-5, with D unclear. The ends were cut back, 6 bases at V and 2 bases at J, with 10 bases in the middle. The CDR3 is made up of 13 amino acids. The CDR3 DNA is TGTGCCAGCAGCCCCGCAGGACAAGAGACCCAGTACTTC. This encodes CASSPAGQETQYF.

The chain has TRBV5-4 and TRBJ1-1; 8 bases map to TRBD1. This CDR3 comprises 14 residues. Germline CDR1 reads SGHNT; CDR2 reads YYREEE (reference sequence). With 2 bases clipped from V and 3 bases from J, the junction kept 3 bases outside the gene matches. CDR3 DNA: TGTGCCAGCAGCTTTGGACAGGGTTACACTGAAGCTTTCTTT. Residues: CASSFGQGYTEAFF.

The chain is built from TRBV11-3 and TRBJ2-2; the D gene is possibly TRBD2 (6 bases). With 6 bases removed from V and 4 bases from J, the gap between germline ends came to 9 bases. Germline assignment: CDR1 SGHNT and CDR2 YENEEA. This CDR3 comprises 13 residues. The CDR3 sequence is CASSGGGTGELFF. The CDR3 DNA follows: TGTGCCAGCAGTGGGGGAGGCACCGGGGAGCTGTTTTTT.

This clone was detected a few times. The same CDR3 can be traced to other DNA sequences in this sample. The chain carries TRBV7-8 and TRBJ2-5; D uncertain. The germline gives CDR1 SGHVS, CDR2 FQNEAQ. The ends were cut back, 3 bases at V and 5 bases at J, with 7 bases in the middle. This CDR3 is 12 amino acids long. In DNA, the CDR3 is TGTGCCAGCAGCTTGGTATCGGAGACCCAGTACTTC. Amino acids: CASSLVSETQYF.

This clone was seen more than once but under ten times. This chain connects TRBV28 to TRBJ2-7, with D unresolved. Trimming took 1 base from V and 5 from J, leaving 9 bases between them. The CDR3 runs to 13 residues. Germline V gene lookup returns CDR1 MDHEN and CDR2 SYDVKM. Here the CDR3 reads CASSLSGNDEQYF. The CDR3, as DNA: TGTGCCAGCAGTTTATCTGGGAACGACGAGCAGTACTTC.

Only one count was recorded for this clone. This rearrangement joins TRBV20-1 to TRBJ1-5, with 8 nucleotides matching TRBD1. V shed 5 bases and J 9 bases; nucleotides not matched to a gene: 9. Germline V CDR1 and CDR2: DFQATT, SNEGSKA (reference sequence). The CDR3 totals 13 residues. CDR3 DNA: TGCAGTGCTTTGGACAGGGAGATCACGCCCCAGCATTTT. It codes for CSALDREITPQHF.

V gene TRBV5-1 combines with J gene TRBJ2-7; TRBD1 might be the D (5 bases). The V gene lost 4 bases and the J gene lost 6 bases, with 17 bases spanning the gap. CDR3 length: 14 residues. CDR1 and CDR2 from the germline V gene are SGHRS and YFSETQ. CDR3 nucleotides: TGCGCCAGCAGCCCTTGGACAACGGACGTCGAGCAGTACTTC. Translation gives CASSPWTTDVEQYF.